This TCR beta chain was recorded in a study of cytomegalovirus exposure and HLA in healthy donors. On this clone: Its antigen is currently unknown.

Study-wide results and limits: Over 150 TCR beta chains were listed as cytomegalovirus-associated. A later examination showed that TCR association rates differed by HLA locus, with DRB1 most and HLA-C fewest. Through in vitro validation, three CMV-associated chains were shown to be specific for CMV antigens.

PCR involved 60 Vbeta and 13 Jbeta primers. Generated by immunoSEQ multiplex PCR, the TCRdb table keeps only in-frame clones and is missing some. The listing contains 150,000 or so clones. CDR3 length equals 17 residues. The junction had 10 bases not matched to a gene; V was cut back by 0 bases and J by 7 bases. Per germline, CDR1 MNHEY and CDR2 SMNVEV (reference sequence). The clonotype was recovered from a man younger than 45 in good health and CMV-seronegative. Sequencing was carried out using PBMCs. The V and J genes are TRBV27 and TRBJ2-1, with 9 nucleotides matching TRBD2. The CDR3 DNA follows: TGTGCCAGCAGTTTATCCATCGCGGGAGGGCGGGTTAATGAGCAGTTCTTC. Translated, it gives CASSLSIAGGRVNEQFF.